Listed here are 8 T cell receptor beta chains from one sample, sequenced in a study of shared clonotypes between healthy human individuals. Here immunoSEQ multiplex PCR was the method, and the copy in TCRdb shows in-frame clones only, minus some. The table records millions of clones, 85% to 95% of them present only once. The sample comprised naive CD4+ T cells sorted from blood. The subset: CD45RA+ positively selected. These receptors were obtained from a man between 18 and 29 years old in good health.

V usage is TRBV28 and J usage is TRBJ2-7; 8 bases are a match to TRBD1. Germline V gene data show CDR1 as MDHEN and CDR2 as SYDVKM. The V and J ends lost 2 bases and 4 bases, in that order; junction bases with no gene match: 13. The CDR3 extends over 17 amino acids. CDR3 DNA sequence: TGTGCCAGCAGTTTACTTCCAGGACAGGGTAATCTGTACGAGCAGTACTTC. Translation: CASSLLPGQGNLYEQYF.

This clone was seen only once. The J gene is TRBJ1-1, the V gene TRBV27; D call uncertain. Germline V gene data show CDR1 as MNHEY and CDR2 as SMNVEV (reference sequence). The CDR3 totals 13 residues. With 6 bases removed from V and 0 bases from J, the gap between germline ends came to 8 bases. The CDR3 DNA sequence: TGTGCCAGCAGGGGGAGGATGAACACTGAAGCTTTCTTT. It encodes CASRGRMNTEAFF.

This chain joins TRBV10-1 and TRBJ1-1; 8 bases are a match to TRBD1. With V trimmed by 7 bases and J by 6 bases, 7 bases remained unmatched. The CDR3 has 13 amino acids. Germline V gives CDR1 WNHNN, CDR2 SYGVQD (reference sequence). CDR3 coding DNA: TGCGCCAGCACCCCCGGACAGGGTTCTGAAGCTTTCTTT. It translates to CASTPGQGSEAFF.

The chain carries TRBV7-2 and TRBJ2-7; possible D gene TRBD2, 5 bases. CDR1 is SGHTA, CDR2 FQGNSA, per germline. The CDR3 loop spans 15 amino acids. The germline V and J ends were trimmed by 5 bases and 0 bases, with 14 bases remaining between them. The CDR3 spells CASSRITGSSYEQYF. As DNA, the CDR3 is TGTGCCAGCAGCCGGATAACGGGAAGCTCCTACGAGCAGTACTTC. Full variable domain (outside the CDR3, taken from reference TRBV7-2 and TRBJ2-7): GAGVSQSPSNKVTEKGKDVELRCDPISGHTALYWYRQSLGQGLEFLIYFQGNSAPDKSGLPSDRFSAERTGGSVSTLTIQRTQQEDSAVYLCASSRITGSSYEQYFGPGTRLTVT.

This clone was seen a single time. This rearrangement joins TRBV30 to TRBJ1-1, with D hard to call. This CDR3 comprises 14 residues. Germline V gene data show CDR1 as GTSNPN and CDR2 as SVGIG (reference sequence). The V end lost 4 bases, the J end lost 6 bases, and 18 bases lay between the germline ends. This CDR3 is CAWIGVGKVSEAFF. The CDR3 region has the DNA TGTGCCTGGATCGGGGTTGGTAAGGTCTCTGAAGCTTTCTTT.

The chain has TRBV6-4 and TRBJ1-1, with 7 bases identical to TRBD1. Germline lookup yields CDR1 MRHNA and CDR2 SNTAGT. With V trimmed by 6 bases and J by 3 bases, 4 bases remained unmatched. The CDR3 spans 13 residues. This CDR3 is CASSQGVDTEAFF. The DNA for the CDR3 is TGTGCCAGCAGCCAGGGGGTCGACACTGAAGCTTTCTTT.

To note about this clone: The sample carries other DNA sequences with the same CDR3. The rearrangement joins TRBV5-1 to TRBJ2-3; D might be TRBD2 (5 bases). The CDR3 runs 13 residues. Germline V gene sequence: CDR1 SGHRS, CDR2 YFSETQ. The V gene lost 4 bases and the J gene lost 2 bases, with 8 bases spanning the gap. The CDR3 reads CASSRGLTDTQYF. The CDR3 DNA reads as TGCGCCAGCAGCCGCGGGCTCACAGATACGCAGTATTTT.

This chain links TRBV11-2 with TRBJ1-5, with 8 bases that match TRBD1. Per the germline V gene, CDR1 is SGHAT and CDR2 is FQNNGV. V lost 5 bases, J lost 4 bases, and 7 bases stayed unmatched. The CDR3 has 15 residues. As DNA, the CDR3 is TGTGCCAGCAGCGCGGGGACAGGTTGGAATCAGCCCCAGCATTTT. This encodes CASSAGTGWNQPQHF. The complete variable domain, with remaining parts taken from reference TRBV11-2 and TRBJ1-5, reads EAGVAQSPRYKIIEKRQSVAFWCNPISGHATLYWYQQILGQGPKLLIQFQNNGVVDDSQLPKDRFSAERLKGVDSTLKIQPAKLEDSAVYLCASSAGTGWNQPQHFGDGTRLSIL.